This T cell receptor beta chain was obtained from a study of shared clonotypes between healthy human individuals. The donors were all Caucasian adults (living in Nashville, Tennessee). The run depth of the assay was deep. Using immunoSEQ multiplex PCR, the repertoire was profiled, and TCRdb retains in-frame clones only, with some absent. Counted here are approximately 1,000,000 clones, approximately 77% occurring once; the ten biggest clones make up roughly 0.9%. About this clone itself: Its specificity is unknown.

Regarding the study as a whole: Among donors, the sharing of clonotypes was expected to be influenced by sequencing depth.

The CDR3 is made up of 14 amino acids. Trimming cost V 3 bases and J 5 bases; bases outside gene matches: 2. Germline V gives CDR1 MDHEN, CDR2 SYDVKM. The TCR was taken from a man younger than 35 in good health. Some clones in this sample may be carry-over from other donors' samples. Sequenced: memory CD4+ T cells from PBMCs. Sample subset: CD45RA-negative fraction. The V call is TRBV28, the J call TRBJ2-3; TRBD2 agrees at 10 bases. The CDR3 DNA follows: TGTGCCAGCAGTTTTGGGACTAGCGTAGATACGCAGTATTTT. Translated, it gives CASSFGTSVDTQYF.